The 27 T cell receptor beta chains presented below share a single source sample, sequenced in a study of T cells in Graves' hyperthyroidism and ophthalmopathy. There were TCR beta CDR3 regions amplified from RNA transcripts. A first-round RT-PCR of the TCR CDR3 used the HTBI primer set. TCRdb reprocessed the multiplex PCR reads via MiXCR and lists one record per CDR3 protein. The sample records roughly 360,000 distinct CDR3 sequences, approximately 15% being singletons. The specimen was blood. The receptors were sampled from a man aged 30-40 years with Graves' hyperthyroidism that later progressed to Graves' ophthalmopathy.

This clonotype came up many times. The chain has TRBV7-2 and TRBJ2-7; the D gene is possibly TRBD2 (6 bases). V lost 2 bases and J lost 6, with 17 bases in between. The length of the CDR3 is 15 residues. Per germline, CDR1 SGHTA and CDR2 FQGNSA. CDR3 nucleotides: TGTGCCAGCAGCTTAACCCCCCGGGACTGGGGCGAGCAGTACTTC. This gives the protein CASSLTPRDWGEQYF.

This clonotype was recorded at least ten times. The chain combines TRBV30 with TRBJ2-5, with 7 bases that match TRBD1. Germline V gene lookup returns CDR1 GTSNPN and CDR2 SVGIG (reference sequence). V was clipped by 5 bases and J by 3 bases; unmatched bases: 9. The CDR3 is made up of 14 amino acids. The CDR3 DNA follows: TGTGCCTGGCTATCGACAGGGTGGAAAGAGACCCAGTACTTC. Amino acids: CAWLSTGWKETQYF.

This chain joins TRBV4-1 and TRBJ1-2; D gene unclear. Germline V CDR1 and CDR2: MGHRA, YSYEKL. Deletions cut 2 bases from V and 7 bases from J, with 8 bases between. The CDR3 spans 12 residues. The CDR3 reads CASSQRLGGYTF. The CDR3 DNA reads as TGCGCCAGCAGCCAAAGGCTGGGTGGCTACACCTTC.

The CDR3 region is CAWSVGYTEAFF. Written as DNA, the CDR3 is TGTGCCTGGAGTGTAGGGTACACTGAAGCTTTCTTT. This rearrangement joins TRBV30 to TRBJ1-1; D call uncertain. The V end lost 0 bases, the J end lost 3 bases, and 5 bases lay between the germline ends. The CDR3 runs 12 residues. Germline V gene data show CDR1 as GTSNPN and CDR2 as SVGIG (reference sequence).

In this sample, this clonotype turned up many times. V is TRBV6-1 and J is TRBJ1-1, with D perhaps matching TRBD1 (5 bases). The CDR3 is 14 residues long. CDR1 is MNHNS, CDR2 SASEGT, per germline. V lost 6 bases to trimming and J lost 3 bases, with 14 bases between them. The CDR3 bases are TGTGCCAGCAGGCGGGGGGGGGAGGACACTGAAGCTTTCTTT. It codes for CASRRGGEDTEAFF.

This clonotype was counted a few times. This chain connects TRBV5-1 to TRBJ1-5, with D perhaps TRBD1 (5 bases). Trimming pared 1 base from V and 6 bases from J, leaving 17 bases between. Germline loops: CDR1 SGHRS, CDR2 YFSETQ. The length of the CDR3 is 16 residues. The CDR3: CASSLYPTEGFQPQHF. The CDR3 bases are TGCGCCAGCAGCTTGTACCCCACTGAGGGGTTTCAGCCCCAGCATTTT.

This clonotype has ten or more counts. The chain carries TRBV27 and TRBJ1-5; TRBD1 matches 9 bases. Germline CDR1 MNHEY, CDR2 SMNVEV (reference sequence). The CDR3 runs to 16 residues. The V segment lost 2 bases and the J segment 4 bases; nucleotides outside the gene matches: 6. CDR3 loop: CASSLRGQGVNQPQHF. The CDR3 region has the DNA TGTGCCAGCAGTTTAAGGGGACAGGGAGTTAATCAGCCCCAGCATTTT.

This clonotype was observed many times. The gene calls are TRBV20-1 and TRBJ1-5; D is ambiguous. Germline V gene sequence: CDR1 DFQATT, CDR2 SNEGSKA (reference sequence). The length of the CDR3 is 14 residues. V lost 6 bases, J lost 1 base, and 13 bases lay in between. The CDR3 coding sequence is TGCAGTGCCCGGACGGGATCGAGCAATCAGCCCCAGCATTTT. Translating gives CSARTGSSNQPQHF.

This clonotype was seen only a few times. The CDR3 loop is CASSLAGGTSTDTQYF. The DNA of the CDR3 is TGTGCCAGCAGCTTGGCGGGGGGGACTAGCACAGATACGCAGTATTTT. V gene TRBV5-8 combines with J gene TRBJ2-3, with 8 bases matching TRBD2. CDR1 is SGHTS and CDR2 is YDEGEE in the germline V gene. J lost 0 bases, V lost 0 bases, and 3 bases had no gene match. CDR3 size: 16 residues.

This clonotype has just a few counts. This may arise from a read error, as a much more abundant clone is one base away. The chain employs TRBV11-2 and TRBJ2-5, with TRBD1 matching over 8 bases. Germline V lookup: CDR1 SGHAT, CDR2 FQNNGV. The trim removed 9 bases at V and 5 bases at J, leaving 14 bases unmatched. The CDR3 has 15 residues. CDR3 coding DNA: TGTGCCAGTATACTCCTTCAGGGGGCGGGGGAGACCCAGTACTTC. This gives the protein CASILLQGAGETQYF.

This chain links TRBV7-9 with TRBJ1-6; D call uncertain. The V and J ends lost 4 bases and 0 bases respectively, with 7 bases between them. The CDR3 has 15 residues. Per the germline V gene, CDR1 is SEHNR and CDR2 is FQNEAQ (reference sequence). In DNA, the CDR3 is TGTGCCAGCAGCTCGCTTAGCTCCTATAATTCACCCCTCCACTTT. This sequence encodes CASSSLSSYNSPLHF. Based on the CDR3 plus reference TRBV7-9 and TRBJ1-6, the full variable domain is DTGVSQNPRHKITKRGQNVTFRCDPISEHNRLYWYRQTLGQGPEFLTYFQNEAQLEKSRLLSDRFSAERPKGSFSTLEIQRTEQGDSAMYLCASSSLSSYNSPLHFGNGTRLTVT.

This clonotype came up many times. The V and J genes are TRBV12-3 or TRBV12-4 and TRBJ2-7; D is perhaps TRBD1 or TRBD2 (5 bases each). Trimming took 1 base from V and 5 from J, leaving 12 bases between them. This CDR3 contains 14 residues. CDR3 sequence: CASSLVGDGHEQYF. The CDR3 bases are TGTGCCAGCAGTTTAGTGGGGGATGGCCACGAGCAGTACTTC.

The chain links TRBV7-6 to TRBJ2-5, with D perhaps matching TRBD1 (6 bases). Trimming stripped 1 base from V and 0 bases from J, with 9 bases between. Per the germline V gene, CDR1 is SGHVS and CDR2 is FNYEAQ. CDR3 length equals 15 residues. In DNA form, the CDR3 reads TGTGCCAGCAGCTTAGTGTGGACAGACCAAGAGACCCAGTACTTC. Residues: CASSLVWTDQETQYF.

The chain couples TRBV6-1 to TRBJ2-3; tentatively, D is TRBD2 (5 bases). Trimming shortened V by 6 bases and J by 3 bases, and 10 bases separated the two germline ends. The CDR3 is made up of 13 amino acids. From germline, CDR1 is MNHNS and CDR2 SASEGT. The chain's CDR3 is CASSRSGTDTQYF. CDR3 DNA: TGTGCCAGCAGCCGCTCGGGGACAGATACGCAGTATTTT.

This clonotype was picked up many times. As DNA, the CDR3 is TGTGCCAGCAGCCAAGGCCGGGACAGGGCTGACGAGCAGTACTTC. Its protein product is CASSQGRDRADEQYF. The J gene is TRBJ2-7, the V gene TRBV3-1; 9 bases are shared with TRBD1. V was pared by 1 base and J by 5 bases, with 6 bases of the junction left unmatched. The CDR3 covers 15 residues. Germline V gives CDR1 LGHDT, CDR2 YNNKEL (reference sequence).

In its sample, this clonotype was seen many times. The chain combines TRBV6-1 with TRBJ2-7; D ambiguous. The V and J ends lost 2 bases and 0 bases respectively, with 8 bases between them. This CDR3 is built from 14 residues. The germline V gene has CDR1 MNHNS and CDR2 SASEGT. In DNA, the CDR3 is TGTGCCAGCAGTGAAAACCCGGGCTCCTACGAGCAGTACTTC. Amino acid sequence: CASSENPGSYEQYF.

This clonotype was counted at least ten times. This chain links TRBV2 with TRBJ2-4; 9 nucleotides align to TRBD2. J gave up 6 bases and V 4 bases, and 7 bases lay outside the gene matches. Germline V gene sequence: CDR1 SNHLY, CDR2 FYNNEI. CDR3 length: 15 residues. CDR3 coding DNA: TGTGCCAGCAGTGGCGGCGGGGGGGCAATAAACATTCAGTACTTC. Protein sequence: CASSGGGGAINIQYF.

This clonotype was recorded many times. V usage is TRBV20-1 and J usage is TRBJ2-3, with D tentatively TRBD1 or TRBD2 (5 bases each). The V gene's germline CDR1 is DFQATT and CDR2 SNEGSKA (reference sequence). Between the trimmed V and J ends, which lost 6 bases and 4 bases, there was a span of 17 bases. The CDR3 totals 14 residues. CDR3 in amino acids: CSAVGWGKADTQYF. The CDR3 coding sequence is TGCAGTGCCGTTGGGTGGGGGAAGGCAGATACGCAGTATTTT.

This clonotype was found many times. The gene calls are TRBV7-9 and TRBJ1-2, with unresolved D. V gave up 5 bases and J gave up 1 base, with 11 bases separating them. Germline values: CDR1 SEHNR, CDR2 FQNEAQ (reference sequence). This CDR3 has 14 residues. The CDR3 sequence is CASSPNSLNYGYTF. For the CDR3, the DNA is TGTGCCAGCAGCCCTAATAGTCTTAACTATGGCTACACCTTC.

This chain uses TRBV24-1 with TRBJ1-4; D is possibly TRBD1 (5 bases). Germline CDR1 and CDR2: KGHDR and SFDVKD. This CDR3 is 17 amino acids long. With 2 bases removed from V and 7 bases from J, the gap between germline ends came to 19 bases. The CDR3 here is CATSDSRTAGGAEKLFF. CDR3 nucleotide sequence: TGTGCCACCAGTGATTCCAGGACGGCCGGGGGAGCTGAAAAACTGTTTTTT.

In its sample, this clonotype was seen many times. The genes are TRBV5-5 and TRBJ1-1, with D uncertain. The CDR3 is 15 amino acids. V lost 0 bases and J 1 base, leaving 10 bases between the germline ends. Germline-derived CDR1 and CDR2 are SGHKS and YYEKEE (reference sequence). CDR3: CASSLVAEPNTEAFF. The CDR3 DNA sequence: TGTGCCAGCAGCTTGGTGGCGGAGCCGAACACTGAAGCTTTCTTT.

This clonotype was seen a handful of times. The chain combines TRBV7-8 with TRBJ2-2; D is possibly TRBD1 or TRBD2 (5 bases each). The CDR3 sequence is 17 residues long. Germline lookup yields CDR1 SGHVS and CDR2 FQNEAQ. With 5 bases removed from V and 4 bases from J, the gap between germline ends came to 20 bases. The CDR3 protein is CASSVLGPLMGTGELFF. CDR3 nucleotides: TGTGCCAGCAGCGTCCTGGGACCTCTTATGGGCACCGGGGAGCTGTTTTTT.

This clonotype was found many times. The V call is TRBV20-1, the J call TRBJ1-5; TRBD1 aligns across 9 bases. Losses at the gene ends were 6 bases for V and 6 bases for J; bases not matched to a gene: 12. This CDR3 comprises 15 residues. CDR1 DFQATT and CDR2 SNEGSKA come from the germline V gene (reference sequence). The CDR3 DNA follows: TGCAGTGCGACGCCACCGGGACAGGGATCTCAGCCCCAGCATTTT. It is translated as CSATPPGQGSQPQHF.

There are a few counts of this clonotype. The genes are TRBV30 and TRBJ2-3, with a weak D call TRBD2 (5 bases). Trimming took off 1 base at V and 0 bases at J, with 8 bases between the two ends. Looked up from germline, CDR1 is GTSNPN and CDR2 is SVGIG (reference sequence). The CDR3 is 14 amino acids. The CDR3 sequence is CAWSARVSTDTQYF. The CDR3 bases are TGTGCCTGGAGTGCGAGGGTGAGCACAGATACGCAGTATTTT.

This clonotype has only a few counts. CDR3 coding DNA: TGTGCCAGTAGTGCTCGACAGGGGGGGACAGATACGCAGTATTTT. Translating gives CASSARQGGTDTQYF. V and J are TRBV19 and TRBJ2-3, with 9 bases that match TRBD1. The CDR3 spans 15 residues. Germline V gives CDR1 LNHDA, CDR2 SQIVND (reference sequence). V gave up 5 bases and J gave up 3 bases; unmatched junction bases: 6.

The rearrangement uses TRBV5-1 and TRBJ1-6; 7 bases are shared with TRBD1. Germline assignment: CDR1 SGHRS and CDR2 YFSETQ. V lost 0 bases and J lost 5; bases outside the gene matches: 2. The CDR3 totals 15 residues. CDR3 sequence reads: CASSLDDRDNSPLHF. The CDR3 DNA follows: TGCGCCAGCAGCTTGGACGACAGGGATAATTCACCCCTCCACTTT.

This clonotype was counted a few times. This chain links TRBV7-9 with TRBJ1-1; D might be TRBD1 (5 bases). Trimming stripped 5 bases from V and 10 bases from J, with 20 bases between. This CDR3 contains 14 residues. Germline V CDR1 and CDR2: SEHNR, FQNEAQ (reference sequence). CDR3: CASSLSKGLESAFF. DNA for the CDR3: TGTGCCAGCAGCCTCTCCAAGGGGCTCGAGTCAGCTTTCTTT.